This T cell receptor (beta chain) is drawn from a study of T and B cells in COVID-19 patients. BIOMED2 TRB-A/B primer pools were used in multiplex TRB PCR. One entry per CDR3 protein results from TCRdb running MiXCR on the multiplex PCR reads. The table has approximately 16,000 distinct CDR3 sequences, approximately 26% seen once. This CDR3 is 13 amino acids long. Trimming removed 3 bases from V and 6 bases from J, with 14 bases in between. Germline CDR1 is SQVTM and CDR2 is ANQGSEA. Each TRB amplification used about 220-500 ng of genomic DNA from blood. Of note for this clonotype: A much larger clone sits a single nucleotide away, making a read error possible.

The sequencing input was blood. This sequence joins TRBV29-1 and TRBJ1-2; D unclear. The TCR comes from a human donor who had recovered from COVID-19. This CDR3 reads CSVDLGWGNGYTF. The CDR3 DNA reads TGCAGCGTTGATCTCGGCTGGGGTAATGGCTACACCTTC.